The entry below describes one T cell receptor beta chain. The sample is drawn from a study of control samples from healthy donors and cancer patients. Method: immunoSEQ multiplex PCR; TCRdb's copy keeps in-frame clones and lacks some. Of 150,000 to 200,000 clones in the sample, 85% to 90% were seen once. Sequencing was carried out using blood. The sequence came from a woman aged 25 to 39 in good health.

CDR3 DNA sequence: TGCAGCGTTGACCTGGGAGATACGCAGTATTTT. Its translation is CSVDLGDTQYF. The chain is built from TRBV29-1 and TRBJ2-3; D gene ambiguous. This CDR3 is 11 amino acids long. V was pared by 3 bases and J by 5 bases, with 6 bases between. Looked up from germline, CDR1 is SQVTM and CDR2 is ANQGSEA.